The present T cell receptor (beta chain) was sequenced within a study of shared clonotypes between healthy human individuals. V gave up 5 bases and J gave up 7 bases, with 14 bases separating them. In germline, CDR1 is GTSNPN, CDR2 SVGIG (reference sequence). The CDR3 loop spans 12 amino acids. The assay was immunoSEQ multiplex PCR, and TCRdb's table has in-frame clones only and misses some. The table records some 2.1 million clones, about 95% of them present only once. This receptor was obtained from a man aged 18-30 years in good health. The chain couples TRBV30 to TRBJ1-2; D is perhaps TRBD1 (6 bases). The sequencing sample was made of naive CD4+ T cells sorted from blood. Subset specified: CD45RA+ positively selected. The CDR3 loop is CAWVRDTSGYTF. Here the CDR3 DNA reads TGTGCCTGGGTCCGGGACACCTCTGGCTACACCTTC.